The 2 T cell receptor beta chains below come from one sample, sequenced in a study of cytomegalovirus exposure and HLA in healthy donors. PCR involved 60 Vbeta and 13 Jbeta primers. The protocol was immunoSEQ multiplex PCR, while the TCRdb copy is restricted to in-frame clones and leaves out a portion. The table has fewer than 250,000 clones, around 80% seen once. The sample taken for sequencing was PBMCs. These receptors all stem from a man aged 40-55 years in good health and CMV-seropositive.

V and J are TRBV28 and TRBJ2-2; no firm D call. The CDR3 extends over 17 amino acids. The germline CDR1 and CDR2 sequences are MDHEN and SYDVKM. The V and J ends lost 6 bases and 7 bases respectively, with 24 bases between them. In DNA form, the CDR3 reads TGTGCCAGCAGCAGCCCCCACGACACCGTAAATATCGGGGAGCTGTTTTTT. Residues: CASSSPHDTVNIGELFF. Full variable domain (rest looked up from reference TRBV28 and TRBJ2-2): DVKVTQSSRYLVKRTGEKVFLECVQDMDHENMFWYRQDPGLGLRLIYFSYDVKMKEKGDIPEGYSVSREKKERFSLILESASTNQTSMYLCASSSPHDTVNIGELFFGEGSRLTVL.

The chain uses TRBV28 and TRBJ2-5; 10 bases map to TRBD1. The DNA matches TRBJ2-7 better at its end, which makes the J call doubtful. The CDR3 sequence is 14 residues long. The germline V gene encodes CDR1 MDHEN and CDR2 SYDVKM. CDR3 residues: CASSRDRGSYEQYF. The CDR3 region has the DNA TGTGCCAGCAGTAGGGACAGGGGATCCTACGAGCAGTACTTC.